This TCR beta chain was identified during a study of blood T cell repertoires in COVID-19. About the research overall: The origin of the acute and convalescent COVID-19 samples was the United States, Italy and Spain. T cells, B-cell-depleted T cells, or PBMCs supplied cDNA or gDNA.

The authors' processing: Estimates of nucleated cell counts were drawn from the amplification of reference gene primers. Profiling relied on immunoSEQ multiplex PCR, and the TCRdb table lists in-frame clones only, not all of them. Clone size and V and J calls were adopted from that table, with D and trimming inferred from the DNA. The sample yields 57,000 or so clones, about 90% seen once. This clone is a singleton in its sample. Sequences were obtained from peripheral blood. This sequence was found in a woman aged 45 to 65 with active or convalescent COVID-19.

CDR3 sequence reads: CASSLPGEYGYTF. CDR3 coding DNA: TGTGCCAGCAGTTTGCCAGGGGAATATGGCTACACCTTC. This sequence joins TRBV12-3 or TRBV12-4 and TRBJ1-2, with a weak D call TRBD1 (6 bases). V shed 3 bases and J shed 5 bases, with 10 bases lying between them. There are 13 residues in the CDR3.